These T cell receptor beta chains were read from a single sample in a study of vaccination effects on CD4 cells after COVID-19. Only in-frame clones appear in the TCRdb table, and some are missing; sequencing was by immunoSEQ multiplex PCR. The sample holds about 26,000 clones, 78% seen once. Their target antigens are unknown. Sequences were derived from CD4+ T cells from PBMCs cultured with HCoV-NL63 spike peptides, sampled before COVID-19 vaccination. Receptors were obtained from a human donor who had a prior SARS-CoV-2 infection. The CDR3 runs from the conserved cysteine through the conserved F or W. A D gene is named only where the DNA matches it firmly. Clone sizes are given selectively: once, few, many, or a class where the clone is expanded.

NA	NA	TRBV5-4	TRBJ1-2	TGTGCCAGCCGCGACCTCAGTAGCTATGGCTACACCTTC	CASRDLSSYGYTF
NA	NA	TRBV6-5	TRBJ2-7	TGTGCCAGCAGCGGCAACCGTCTCAGCGAGCAGTACTTC	CASSGNRLSEQYF
NA	NA	TRBV9	TRBJ1-6	TGTGCCAGCAGCGCAATAAATAATTCACCCCTCCACTTT	CASSAINNSPLHF
TRBD2	NA	TRBV15	TRBJ2-5	TGTGCCACCAGCAGGTTCCCAGCGGGGGAACCGAAAGAGACCCAGTACTTC	CATSRFPAGEPKETQYF
TRBD1	NA	TRBV19	TRBJ1-3	TGTGCCAGTAGTTTCTACAGGGGCGCGTCAGGAAACACCATATATTTT	CASSFYRGASGNTIYF
TRBD1	NA	TRBV5-4	TRBJ1-2	TGTGCCAGCAGCTGGTCACAGGGGGAAGGTGGCTACACCTTC	CASSWSQGEGGYTF
NA	few	TRBV2	TRBJ1-1	TGTGCCAGCAGTGAATTTGGGAACACTGAAGCTTTCTTT	CASSEFGNTEAFF
NA	NA	TRBV6-5	TRBJ1-5	TGTGCCAGCAGAGCTGGGGGGGCGTTTCAGCCCCAGCATTTT	CASRAGGAFQPQHF
NA	NA	TRBV11-3	TRBJ2-7	TGTGCCAGCAGCTTAGGTGGGGATGCGTCCTACGAGCAGTACTTC	CASSLGGDASYEQYF
NA	NA	TRBV5-6	TRBJ2-1	TGTGCCAGCAGCTTGGGAGCAGGGATACCTCTTTCCTATTTTGAGCAGTTCTTC	CASSLGAGIPLSYFEQFF